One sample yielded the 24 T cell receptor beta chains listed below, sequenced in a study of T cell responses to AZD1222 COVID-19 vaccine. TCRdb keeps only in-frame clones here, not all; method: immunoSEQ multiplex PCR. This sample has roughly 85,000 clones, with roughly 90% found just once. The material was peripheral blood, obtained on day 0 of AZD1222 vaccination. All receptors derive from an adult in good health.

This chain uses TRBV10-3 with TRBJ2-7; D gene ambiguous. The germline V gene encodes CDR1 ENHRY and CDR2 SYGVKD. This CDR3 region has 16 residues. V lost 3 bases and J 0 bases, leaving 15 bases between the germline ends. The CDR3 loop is CAISDPGRRSSYEQYF. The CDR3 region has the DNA TGTGCCATCAGTGATCCCGGACGTAGGAGCTCCTACGAGCAGTACTTC.

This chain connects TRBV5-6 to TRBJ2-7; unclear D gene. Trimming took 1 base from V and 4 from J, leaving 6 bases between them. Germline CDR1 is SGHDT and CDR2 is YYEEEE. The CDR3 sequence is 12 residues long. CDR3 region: CASSLRSYEQYF. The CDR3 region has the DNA TGTGCCAGCAGCTTGAGAAGTTACGAGCAGTACTTC.

This chain's CDR3 is CASSQAGPSYEQYF. DNA of the CDR3: TGTGCCAGCAGCCAGGCGGGACCGTCCTACGAGCAGTACTTC. This chain links TRBV3-1 (or the pseudogene TRBV3-2) with TRBJ2-7, with D maybe TRBD2 (6 bases). This CDR3 has 14 residues. Germline CDR1 LGHDT, CDR2 YNNKEL (reference sequence). The ends were cut back, 3 bases at V and 1 base at J, with 10 bases in the middle.

The CDR3 DNA follows: TGTGCCAGCAGAAATACAGGGGAGGCCTATGGCTACACCTTC. Its protein product is CASRNTGEAYGYTF. The J gene is TRBJ1-2, the V gene TRBV27, with 7 bases that match TRBD1. This CDR3 spans 14 amino acids. Germline V gene lookup returns CDR1 MNHEY and CDR2 SMNVEV (reference sequence). V lost 6 bases to trimming and J lost 4 bases; unmatched junction nucleotides: 8.

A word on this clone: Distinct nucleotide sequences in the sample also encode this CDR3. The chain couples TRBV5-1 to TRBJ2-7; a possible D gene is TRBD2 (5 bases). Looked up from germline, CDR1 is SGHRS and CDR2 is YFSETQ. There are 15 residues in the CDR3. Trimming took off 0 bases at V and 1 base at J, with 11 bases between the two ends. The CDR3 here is CASSLGHGISYEQYF. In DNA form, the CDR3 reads TGCGCCAGCAGCTTGGGTCACGGGATTTCCTACGAGCAGTACTTC.

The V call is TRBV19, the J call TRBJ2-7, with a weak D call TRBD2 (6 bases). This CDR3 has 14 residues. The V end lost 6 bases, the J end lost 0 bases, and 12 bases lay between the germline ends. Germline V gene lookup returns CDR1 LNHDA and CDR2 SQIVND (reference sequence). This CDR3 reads CASRGGFGSYEQYF. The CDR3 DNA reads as TGTGCCAGTAGGGGGGGTTTTGGCTCCTACGAGCAGTACTTC.

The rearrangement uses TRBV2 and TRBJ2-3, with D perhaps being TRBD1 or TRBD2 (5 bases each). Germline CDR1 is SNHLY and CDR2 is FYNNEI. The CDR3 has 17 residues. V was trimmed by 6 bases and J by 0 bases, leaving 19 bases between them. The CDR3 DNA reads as TGTGCCAGCAGCCCTATGGGGGAGCCCTATAGCACAGATACGCAGTATTTT. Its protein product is CASSPMGEPYSTDTQYF.

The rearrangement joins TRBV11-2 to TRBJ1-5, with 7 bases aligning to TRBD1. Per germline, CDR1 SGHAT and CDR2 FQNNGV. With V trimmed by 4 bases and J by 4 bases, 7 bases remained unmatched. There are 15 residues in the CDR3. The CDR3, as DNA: TGTGCCAGCAGCTCGAACGGACAGGCTAATCAGCCCCAGCATTTT. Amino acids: CASSSNGQANQPQHF. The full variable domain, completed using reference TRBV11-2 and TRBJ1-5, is EAGVAQSPRYKIIEKRQSVAFWCNPISGHATLYWYQQILGQGPKLLIQFQNNGVVDDSQLPKDRFSAERLKGVDSTLKIQPAKLEDSAVYLCASSSNGQANQPQHFGDGTRLSIL.

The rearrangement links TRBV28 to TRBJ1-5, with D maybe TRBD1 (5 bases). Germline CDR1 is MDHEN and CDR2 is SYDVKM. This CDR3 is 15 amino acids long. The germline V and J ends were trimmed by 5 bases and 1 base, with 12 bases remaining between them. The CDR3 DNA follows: TGTGCCAGCAGTCCAGGCGGGGGAAGCAATCAGCCCCAGCATTTT. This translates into CASSPGGGSNQPQHF.

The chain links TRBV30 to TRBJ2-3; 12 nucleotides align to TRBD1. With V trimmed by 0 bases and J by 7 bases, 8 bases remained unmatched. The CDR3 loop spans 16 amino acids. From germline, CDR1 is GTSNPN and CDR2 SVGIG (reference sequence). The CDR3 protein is CAWSVDAGQGANTQYF. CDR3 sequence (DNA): TGTGCCTGGAGTGTTGATGCGGGACAGGGGGCAAATACGCAGTATTTT.

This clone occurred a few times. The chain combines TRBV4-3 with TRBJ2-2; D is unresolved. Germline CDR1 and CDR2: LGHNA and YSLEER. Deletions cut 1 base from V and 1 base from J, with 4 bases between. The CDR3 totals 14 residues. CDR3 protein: CASSQAENTGELFF. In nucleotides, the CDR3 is TGCGCCAGCAGCCAAGCAGAGAACACCGGGGAGCTGTTTTTT.

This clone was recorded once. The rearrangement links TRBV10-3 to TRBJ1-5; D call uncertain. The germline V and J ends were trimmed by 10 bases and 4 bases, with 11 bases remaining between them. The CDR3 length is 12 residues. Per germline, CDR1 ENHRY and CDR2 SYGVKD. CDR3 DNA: TGTGCCAGCCGCCACGGAAATCAGCCCCAGCATTTT. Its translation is CASRHGNQPQHF.

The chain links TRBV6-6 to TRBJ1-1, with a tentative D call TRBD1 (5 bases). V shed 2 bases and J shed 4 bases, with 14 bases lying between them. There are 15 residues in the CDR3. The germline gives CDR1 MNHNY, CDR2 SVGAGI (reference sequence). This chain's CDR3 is CASSYGIGGSTEAFF. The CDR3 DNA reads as TGTGCCAGCAGTTACGGCATCGGGGGGAGCACTGAAGCTTTCTTT.

The CDR3 DNA reads as TGTGCCAGCAGCGGCGGGACAGTTAATTCACCCCTCCACTTT. Its protein is CASSGGTVNSPLHF. The chain has TRBV7-3 and TRBJ1-6, with TRBD1 matching over 7 bases. The germline CDR1 and CDR2 sequences are SGHTA and FQGTGA. The CDR3 contains 14 residues. V lost 5 bases, J lost 6 bases, and 4 bases stayed unmatched.

The chain's CDR3 is CASSSPGPSSPLHF. CDR3 DNA: TGTGCCAGCAGCTCCCCGGGACCTAGTTCACCCCTCCACTTT. The chain combines TRBV9 with TRBJ1-6; perhaps TRBD1 as D (5 bases). This CDR3 region has 14 residues. With 4 bases removed from V and 9 bases from J, the gap between germline ends came to 14 bases. CDR1 and CDR2 from the germline V gene are SGDLS and YYNGEE. The whole variable domain, filled in from reference TRBV9 and TRBJ1-6, reads DSGVTQTPKHLITATGQRVTLRCSPRSGDLSVYWYQQSLDQGLQFLIQYYNGEERAKGNILERFSAQQFPDLHSELNLSSLELGDSALYFCASSSPGPSSPLHFGNGTRLTVT.

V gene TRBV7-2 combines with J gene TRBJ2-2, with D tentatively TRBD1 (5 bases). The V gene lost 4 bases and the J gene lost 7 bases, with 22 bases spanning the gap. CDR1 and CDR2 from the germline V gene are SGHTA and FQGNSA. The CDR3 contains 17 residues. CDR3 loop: CASSSTGGWRYIGELFF. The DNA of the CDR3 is TGTGCCAGCAGCTCTACAGGTGGCTGGCGGTACATCGGGGAGCTGTTTTTT.

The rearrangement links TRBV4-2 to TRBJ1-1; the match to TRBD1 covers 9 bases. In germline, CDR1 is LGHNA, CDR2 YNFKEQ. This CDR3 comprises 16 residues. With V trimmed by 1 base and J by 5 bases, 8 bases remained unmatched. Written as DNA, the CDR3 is TGTGCCAGCAGCCAAGTTGGGACAGGGCGGAGGACTGAAGCTTTCTTT. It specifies CASSQVGTGRRTEAFF.

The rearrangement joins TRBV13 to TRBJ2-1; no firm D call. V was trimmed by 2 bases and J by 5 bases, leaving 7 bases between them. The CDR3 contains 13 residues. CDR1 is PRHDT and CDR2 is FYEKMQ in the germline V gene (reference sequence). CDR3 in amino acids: CASSLKRDNEQFF. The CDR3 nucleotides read TGTGCCAGCAGCTTAAAAAGGGACAATGAGCAGTTCTTC.

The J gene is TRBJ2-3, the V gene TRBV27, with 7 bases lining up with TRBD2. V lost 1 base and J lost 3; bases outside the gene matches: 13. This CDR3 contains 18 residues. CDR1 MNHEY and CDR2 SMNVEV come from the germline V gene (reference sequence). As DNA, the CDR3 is TGTGCCAGCAGTTTATTTGAGCTAGCGGCCCGAGGAACAGATACGCAGTATTTT. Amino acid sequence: CASSLFELAARGTDTQYF.

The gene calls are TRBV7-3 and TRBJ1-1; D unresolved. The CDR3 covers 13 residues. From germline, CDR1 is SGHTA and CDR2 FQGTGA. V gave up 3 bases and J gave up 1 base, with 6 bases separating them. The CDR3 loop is CASSLWENTEAFF. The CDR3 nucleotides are TGTGCCAGCAGCTTGTGGGAGAACACTGAAGCTTTCTTT.

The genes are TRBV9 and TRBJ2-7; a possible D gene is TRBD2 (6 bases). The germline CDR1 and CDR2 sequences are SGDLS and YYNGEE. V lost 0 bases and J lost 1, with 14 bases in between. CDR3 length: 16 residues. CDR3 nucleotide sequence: TGTGCCAGCAGCGTAGATGTCGCGGCGGGGTCCTACGAGCAGTACTTC. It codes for CASSVDVAAGSYEQYF.

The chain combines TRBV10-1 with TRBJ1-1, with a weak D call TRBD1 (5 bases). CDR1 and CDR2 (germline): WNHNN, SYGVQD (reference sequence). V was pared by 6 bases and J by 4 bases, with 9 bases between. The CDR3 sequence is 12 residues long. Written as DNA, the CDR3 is TGCGCCAGCAGCGGCGGGGGCACTGAAGCTTTCTTT. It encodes CASSGGGTEAFF.

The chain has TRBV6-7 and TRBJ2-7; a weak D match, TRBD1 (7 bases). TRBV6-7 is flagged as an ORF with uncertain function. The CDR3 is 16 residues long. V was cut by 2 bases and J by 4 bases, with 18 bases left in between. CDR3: CASSYPVEGARYEQYF. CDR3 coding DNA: TGTGCCAGCAGTTACCCCGTGGAGGGGGCTAGATACGAGCAGTACTTC.

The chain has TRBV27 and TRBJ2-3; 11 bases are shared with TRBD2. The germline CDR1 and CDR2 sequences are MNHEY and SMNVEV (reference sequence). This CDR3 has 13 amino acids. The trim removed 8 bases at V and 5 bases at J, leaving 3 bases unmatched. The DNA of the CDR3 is TGTGCCAGCTCTGGACTAGCGGGAGATACGCAGTATTTT. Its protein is CASSGLAGDTQYF.